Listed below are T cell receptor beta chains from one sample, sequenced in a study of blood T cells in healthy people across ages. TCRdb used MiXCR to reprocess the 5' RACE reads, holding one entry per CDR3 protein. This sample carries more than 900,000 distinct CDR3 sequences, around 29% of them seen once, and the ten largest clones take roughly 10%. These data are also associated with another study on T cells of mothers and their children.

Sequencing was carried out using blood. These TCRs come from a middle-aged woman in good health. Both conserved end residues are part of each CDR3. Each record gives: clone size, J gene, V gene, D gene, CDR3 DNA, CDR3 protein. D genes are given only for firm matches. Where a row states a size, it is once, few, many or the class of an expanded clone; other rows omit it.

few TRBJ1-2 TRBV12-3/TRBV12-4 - TGTGCCGGCAGTTTAGGCTTACAAGACTATGGCTACACCTTC CAGSLGLQDYGYTF
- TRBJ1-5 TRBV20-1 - TGCAGTGCTAGAGATTCCCCAGTTGCTCAGCCCCAGCATTTT CSARDSPVAQPQHF
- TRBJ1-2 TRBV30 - TGTGCCTGGAGTGTCCCCTGGAGCGGACCTAACTATGGCTACACCTTC CAWSVPWSGPNYGYTF
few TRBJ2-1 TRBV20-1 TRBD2 TGCAGTGCTTTATCGACTAGCGGGGACTTCTACAATGAGCAGTTCTTC CSALSTSGDFYNEQFF
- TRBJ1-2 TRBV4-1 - TGCGCCAGCAGCCAAGAAAGGCATGGCTACACCTTC CASSQERHGYTF
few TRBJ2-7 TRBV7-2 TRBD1 TGTGCCAGCAGGGGACAGGATTCCCCCGGGCAGTACTTC CASRGQDSPGQYF
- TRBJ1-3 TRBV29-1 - TGCAGCGCGGACGTAGCTGGAAACACCATATATTTT CSADVAGNTIYF
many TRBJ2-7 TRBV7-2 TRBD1 TGTGCCAGCAGCTCAGCACCGGGACAGGCCTCCTACGAGCAGTACTTC CASSSAPGQASYEQYF
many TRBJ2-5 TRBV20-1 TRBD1 TGCAGTGCTATCGACAGGGATGGAAAGACCCAGTACTTC CSAIDRDGKTQYF
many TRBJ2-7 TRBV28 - TGTGCCAGTACATCCACGGGACAACCTTCCTACGAGCAGTACTTC CASTSTGQPSYEQYF
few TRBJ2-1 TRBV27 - TGTGCCAGCAGTTTATATATGCTCAATGAGCAGTTCTTC CASSLYMLNEQFF
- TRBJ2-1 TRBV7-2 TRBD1 TGTGCCAGCAGCTCCTCCGGGACAGGGGGCTCCAATGAGCAGTTCTTC CASSSSGTGGSNEQFF
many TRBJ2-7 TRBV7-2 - TGTGCCAGCAGCGGTCCCGAGGGGGTCTCCTACGAGCAGTACTTC CASSGPEGVSYEQYF
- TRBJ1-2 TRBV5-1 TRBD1 TGCGCCAGCAGCTTGTCCTTTTTCCAGGGGGCTGGCGGCTACACCTTC CASSLSFFQGAGGYTF
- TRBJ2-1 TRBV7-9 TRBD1 TGTGCCAGCAGCCAGCCCGACAGGGGGCGGCAGTTCTTC CASSQPDRGRQFF
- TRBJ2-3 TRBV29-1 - TGCAGCGTTGTTCGCGGTCCTACGCAGTATTTT CSVVRGPTQYF
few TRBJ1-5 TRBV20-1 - TGCAGTGCTAGAGCGGGGGGCCACAATCAGCCTCAGCATTTT CSARAGGHNQPQHF
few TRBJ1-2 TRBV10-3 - TGTGCCAGCTCGGACAAGATCTATGGCTACACCTTC CASSDKIYGYTF
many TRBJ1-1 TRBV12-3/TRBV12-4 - TGTGCCAGCAGTTTCACAGGTGGGGCTGAAGCTTTCTTT CASSFTGGAEAFF
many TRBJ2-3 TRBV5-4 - TGTGCCAGCAGCTTTACCACAGATACGCAGTATTTT CASSFTTDTQYF
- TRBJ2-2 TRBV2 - TGTGCCAGCCGACAGTATAACACCGGGGAGCTGTTTTTT CASRQYNTGELFF
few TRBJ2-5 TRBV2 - TGTGCCAGCAGGGACCAGGGGTTGGGGCAAGAGACCCAGTACTTC CASRDQGLGQETQYF
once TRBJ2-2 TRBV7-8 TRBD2 TGTGCCAGCAGCACAGGACTAGCGGGGGAAGGGGAGCTGTTTTTT CASSTGLAGEGELFF
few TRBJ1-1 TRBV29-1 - TGCAGCGCCCGAGACGGGCACACGGAAGCTTTCTTT CSARDGHTEAFF
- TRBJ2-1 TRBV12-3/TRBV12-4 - TGTGCCAGCAGTCACACCGGGACCCGGGGGTACGGGCAGTTCTTC CASSHTGTRGYGQFF
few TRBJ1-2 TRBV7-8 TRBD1 TGTGCCAGCGAGGAGGTCGTAGGGGGCGGGTATGGCTACACCTTC CASEEVVGGGYGYTF
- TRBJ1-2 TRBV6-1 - TGTGCCGGCAGTGAACCTGGAAACTATGGCTACACCTTC CAGSEPGNYGYTF
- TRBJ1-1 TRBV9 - TGTGCCAGCAGCGGTTCAGGGGACGGTAGTACTGAAGCTTTCTTT CASSGSGDGSTEAFF
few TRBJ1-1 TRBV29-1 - TGCAGCGTATCCCACGGAATGGGCGGGACTGAAGCTTTCTTT CSVSHGMGGTEAFF
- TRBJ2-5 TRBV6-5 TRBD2 TGTGCCAGCAGCCCCTGGGGACTAGCGGAAGAGACCCAGTACTTC CASSPWGLAEETQYF
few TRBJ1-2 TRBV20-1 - TGCAGTGCTGCTACGGGACACTATGGCTACACCTTC CSAATGHYGYTF
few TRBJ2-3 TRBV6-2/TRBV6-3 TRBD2 TGTGCCAGCAGTTACTCGATTCCCCCGAGGCCCAGCGAACTGACTAGCGGGTCCACAGATACGCAGTATTTT CASSYSIPPRPSELTSGSTDTQYF